This T cell receptor beta chain was observed in a study of blood T cells in healthy people across ages. There are a few counts of this clonotype. Its antigen remains unidentified. Per the germline V gene, CDR1 is SQVTM and CDR2 is ANQGSEA. The length of the CDR3 is 10 residues. V was trimmed by 7 bases and J by 8 bases, leaving 11 bases between them. Alongside a J-beta primer mix, a sample-barcoded 5' primer served in a second PCR lasting roughly 7 to 12 cycles. In TCRdb, the 5' RACE reads were re-called with MiXCR into one record per CDR3 protein. The table includes almost 1 million distinct CDR3 sequences, about 51% detected once. Overall study results and limits: Shifts in expanded clonotypes may have been confounded by donor CMV status, which was unknown.

Specimen: blood. V and J are TRBV29-1 and TRBJ1-2; no definite D call. The receptor's source is an older woman in good health. The CDR3 bases are TGCAGCGCCCCCCTGGGCGGCTACACCTTC. Translated: CSAPLGGYTF.